The next 11 T cell receptor beta chains were all read from a single sample in a study of radiation and T cells in renal cell carcinoma. The time point: blood 2 weeks post-SBRT. Treatment of the sample: 15 Gy SBRT to primary tumor, nephrectomy 4 weeks later. Clones were sequenced by immunoSEQ multiplex PCR, and TCRdb holds only the in-frame ones, with some missing. Of roughly 150,000 clones in the sample, 87% are singletons; the top ten hold 13%. Material: blood, obtained from a patient whose treatment included radiotherapy and nephrectomy. Receptors were obtained from a woman between 45 and 65 years old with renal cell carcinoma.

V and J are TRBV28 and TRBJ2-4; D not resolved. Germline V gives CDR1 MDHEN, CDR2 SYDVKM. V was clipped by 3 bases and J by 1 base, with 16 bases between them. This CDR3 has 17 residues. CDR3 bases: TGTGCCAGCAGTTTGGGCGGTAGGCTCGGTGCCAAAAACATTCAGTACTTC. Translation gives CASSLGGRLGAKNIQYF.

This clone was detected only a few times. The rearrangement uses TRBV2 and TRBJ1-2, with D perhaps TRBD1 (5 bases). V lost 6 bases, J lost 4 bases, and 6 bases lay in between. Germline V CDR1 and CDR2: SNHLY, FYNNEI. The CDR3 consists of 11 residues. Written as DNA, the CDR3 is TGTGCCAGCAGACAGGTCTATGGCTACACCTTC. Translated: CASRQVYGYTF.

V usage is TRBV13 and J usage is TRBJ1-1, with D tentatively TRBD1 (6 bases). The V gene lost 6 bases and the J gene lost 5 bases, with 16 bases spanning the gap. Looked up from germline, CDR1 is PRHDT and CDR2 is FYEKMQ (reference sequence). This CDR3 comprises 14 residues. The CDR3 DNA is TGTGCCAGCAGTCGACCTGGACAGATGACTGAAGCTTTCTTT. It translates to CASSRPGQMTEAFF.

This chain connects TRBV7-3 to TRBJ2-5; D possibly matches TRBD1 or TRBD2 (5 bases each). This CDR3 has 13 residues. Germline CDR1 is SGHTA and CDR2 is FQGTGA. V shed 5 bases and J shed 5 bases, with 12 bases lying between them. CDR3 sequence (DNA): TGTGCCAGCAGCACGATCAGGGAGGAGACCCAGTACTTC. Amino acid sequence: CASSTIREETQYF.

This chain links TRBV6-1 with TRBJ1-2; D might be TRBD1 (5 bases). Germline V gene lookup returns CDR1 MNHNS and CDR2 SASEGT. Trimming cost V 4 bases and J 3 bases, with 9 bases left between them. This CDR3 has 13 residues. In nucleotides, the CDR3 is TGTGCCAGCAGTGCCGGGGCTGACTATGGCTACACCTTC. This sequence encodes CASSAGADYGYTF.

The gene calls are TRBV4-2 and TRBJ2-5; 9 bases line up with TRBD1. The V segment lost 2 bases and the J segment 4 bases; nucleotides outside the gene matches: 2. Germline assignment: CDR1 LGHNA and CDR2 YNFKEQ. This CDR3 is 14 amino acids long. CDR3 in DNA: TGTGCCAGCAGCCAAAGGACAGGGGTAGAGACCCAGTACTTC. Amino acids: CASSQRTGVETQYF.

The V gene is TRBV4-1, the J gene TRBJ2-6, with TRBD1 matching 9 bases. V lost 2 bases and J lost 0; bases outside the gene matches: 17. The CDR3 has 22 residues. Germline CDR1 MGHRA, CDR2 YSYEKL. The CDR3: CASSQKPWVPGQGYSGANVLTF. In DNA, the CDR3 is TGCGCCAGCAGCCAAAAGCCGTGGGTGCCGGGACAGGGCTACTCTGGGGCCAACGTCCTGACTTTC.

The J gene is TRBJ2-7, the V gene TRBV18; 9 bases fit TRBD2. V shed 3 bases and J 9 bases; nucleotides not matched to a gene: 9. The germline V gene encodes CDR1 KGHSH and CDR2 LQKENI. This CDR3 region has 14 residues. CDR3 DNA: TGTGCCAGCTCACCGGGGGACAGAGCGGGAGGGCAGTACTTC. This sequence encodes CASSPGDRAGGQYF.

The V and J genes are TRBV7-6 and TRBJ2-5; D unclear. This CDR3 has 13 residues. The V end lost 3 bases, the J end lost 5 bases, and 10 bases lay between the germline ends. The germline V gene encodes CDR1 SGHVS and CDR2 FNYEAQ. CDR3 DNA sequence: TGTGCCAGCAGCTTTGCCCCAGCGGAGACCCAGTACTTC. Its protein product is CASSFAPAETQYF.

The genes are TRBV6-1 and TRBJ1-6, with 8 bases identical to TRBD1. The trim removed 7 bases at V and 10 bases at J, leaving 6 bases unmatched. CDR1 MNHNS and CDR2 SASEGT come from the germline V gene. The CDR3 has 13 amino acids. The DNA for the CDR3 is TGTGCCAGCAAAAGGGACAGGACGTCACCCCTCCACTTT. Translation: CASKRDRTSPLHF.

This sequence joins TRBV7-2 and TRBJ2-1; D ambiguous. Germline V lookup: CDR1 SGHTA, CDR2 FQGNSA. The CDR3 runs to 13 residues. Trimming stripped 6 bases from V and 5 bases from J, with 11 bases between. CDR3 nucleotides: TGTGCCAGCAGGACTGGCCAGAACAATGAGCAGTTCTTC. Its protein product is CASRTGQNNEQFF.